This is a list of T cell receptor beta chains from one sample in a study of cytomegalovirus exposure and HLA in healthy donors. Some clones are missing from TCRdb's copy, which holds only in-frame ones; the method was immunoSEQ multiplex PCR. The data hold about 110,000 clones, with 15% to 17% observed a single time. The specimen sequenced was PBMCs. All receptors come from a young woman in good health and CMV-seronegative. Each CDR3 is given with its conserved first and last residue. The order of the fields is J gene, clone size, D gene, V gene, CDR3 protein, CDR3 DNA. The D gene is left open where the match is weak. A clone size is listed for some rows: how often the clone was seen (once, few, many), or a class if it is expanded.

>TRBJ2-2|few|NA|TRBV4-3
CASSQVGVTGELFF
TGCGCCAGCAGCCAAGTAGGGGTGACCGGGGAGCTGTTTTTT
>TRBJ1-1|few|TRBD1|TRBV2
CASSRDRVNTEAFF
TGTGCCAGCAGTCGGGACAGGGTGAACACTGAAGCTTTCTTT
>TRBJ2-1|NA|TRBD2|TRBV2
CASSPGLAHNEQFF
TGTGCCAGCTCACCGGGACTAGCTCACAATGAGCAGTTCTTC
>TRBJ1-1|NA|NA|TRBV2
CASSESGRGGHTEAFF
TGTGCCAGCAGTGAATCGGGTAGGGGGGGACACACTGAAGCTTTCTTT
>TRBJ1-1|NA|TRBD1|TRBV14
CASRYLDRVGEAFF
TGTGCCAGCAGATACTTGGACAGGGTCGGTGAAGCTTTCTTT
>TRBJ2-7|NA|TRBD2|TRBV19
CASTPGLAASYEQYF
TGTGCCAGTACCCCTGGACTAGCGGCCTCCTACGAGCAGTACTTC
>TRBJ2-6|few|TRBD2|TRBV25-1
CASSEGLAGSSGANVLTF
TGTGCCAGCAGTGAAGGACTAGCGGGGAGCTCTGGGGCCAACGTCCTGACTTTC
>TRBJ2-3|NA|NA|TRBV7-9
CASSLIQGGADTQYF
TGTGCCAGCAGCTTAATCCAGGGAGGCGCAGATACGCAGTATTTT
>TRBJ1-2|NA|NA|TRBV2
CATMVQVQAF
TGTGCCACCATGGTGCAGGTTCAAGCCTTC
>TRBJ2-3|once|NA|TRBV28
CASSTDNTQYF
TGTGCCAGCAGCACAGACAATACGCAGTATTTT
>TRBJ2-6|NA|NA|TRBV2
CASSLRGVLTF
TGTGCCAGCAGTTTAAGGGGCGTCCTGACTTTC
>TRBJ1-2|NA|NA|TRBV5-1
CASSLGASYGYTF
TGCGCCAGCAGCTTGGGGGCATCCTATGGCTACACCTTC
>TRBJ2-2|few|NA|TRBV2
CASMRLLPVGELFF
TGTGCCAGCATGCGTTTACTCCCGGTCGGGGAGCTGTTTTTT
>TRBJ2-1|few|TRBD1|TRBV19
CASTALGQGNEQFF
TGTGCCAGTACCGCCCTCGGACAGGGCAATGAGCAGTTCTTC
>TRBJ2-1|few|NA|TRBV30
CAWSIRERPSSYNEQFF
TGTGCCTGGAGTATACGGGAGCGCCCCTCCTCCTACAATGAGCAGTTCTTC
>TRBJ2-1|NA|TRBD1|TRBV19
CASSLMGQAYNEQFF
TGTGCCAGTAGTTTGATGGGACAGGCATACAATGAGCAGTTCTTC
>TRBJ2-5|few|TRBD1|TRBV5-1
CASSLASGGQETQYF
TGCGCCAGCAGCTTGGCATCAGGGGGCCAAGAGACCCAGTACTTC
>TRBJ1-6|NA|TRBD1|TRBV12-5
CASGSQGGNNSPPHF
TGTGCTAGTGGCAGTCAGGGGGGAAATAATTCACCCCCCCACTTT
>TRBJ1-2|NA|TRBD1|TRBV7-9
CASSLTGDGYTF
TGTGCCAGCAGCTTAACAGGGGATGGCTACACCTTC
>TRBJ2-1|few|NA|TRBV5-6
CASSLKPAVWDEQFF
TGTGCCAGCAGCTTGAAGCCAGCGGTCTGGGATGAGCAGTTCTTC
>TRBJ1-2|few|TRBD1|TRBV28
CASSSRGRNYGYTF
TGTGCCAGCAGTAGTAGGGGGCGAAACTATGGCTACACCTTC
>TRBJ2-6|few|NA|TRBV6-6
CASSYRGPAGANVLTF
TGTGCCAGCAGTTACAGAGGGCCCGCTGGGGCCAACGTCCTGACTTTC
>TRBJ2-7|NA|NA|TRBV5-1
CASSLGGEAFAGEQYF
TGCGCCAGCAGCCTCGGAGGCGAGGCGTTTGCGGGGGAGCAGTACTTC
>TRBJ2-7|few|NA|TRBV2
CASSEEPFYEQYF
TGTGCCAGCAGTGAAGAGCCCTTCTACGAGCAGTACTTC
>TRBJ1-2|NA|TRBD1|TRBV6-6
CASDKVPGTGSGGYTF
TGTGCCAGTGATAAGGTGCCCGGGACAGGGAGTGGAGGCTACACCTTC
>TRBJ2-1|NA|TRBD2|TRBV5-1
CASSSFLAGGEYNEQFF
TGCGCCAGCAGCTCGTTTCTAGCGGGGGGCGAGTACAATGAGCAGTTCTTC
>TRBJ2-1|few|TRBD2|TRBV25-1
CASSEPGLAEQFF
TGTGCCAGCAGTGAACCCGGACTAGCGGAGCAGTTCTTC
>TRBJ1-1|few|NA|TRBV30
CAWSTGTEAFF
TGTGCCTGGAGTACGGGAACTGAAGCTTTCTTT
>TRBJ1-1|NA|NA|TRBV7-9
CASSVATNTEAFF
TGTGCCAGCAGCGTCGCTACGAACACTGAAGCTTTCTTT
>TRBJ2-7|NA|TRBD1|TRBV2
CASSKDRAAYEQYF
TGTGCCAGCAGTAAGGACAGGGCGGCCTACGAGCAGTACTTC
>TRBJ2-4|few|NA|TRBV29-1
CSVEDLEQDIQYF
TGCAGCGTTGAAGACCTAGAACAGGACATTCAGTACTTC
>TRBJ1-1|few|NA|TRBV5-4
CASSSPGNTEAFF
TGTGCCAGCAGCTCCCCAGGCAACACTGAAGCTTTCTTT
>TRBJ2-7|few|NA|TRBV5-1
CASSFNRNSHEQYF
TGCGCCAGCAGCTTTAATCGGAACAGCCACGAGCAGTACTTC
>TRBJ2-7|NA|NA|TRBV27
CASSLFAGTAYEQYF
TGTGCCAGCAGTTTATTCGCGGGCACTGCCTACGAGCAGTACTTC
>TRBJ1-6|few|NA|TRBV27
CASRSNSPLHF
TGTGCCAGCAGGAGTAATTCACCCCTCCACTTT
>TRBJ2-7|NA|NA|TRBV28
CASSSPRTGSSYEQYF
TGTGCCAGCAGTTCCCCCCGCACGGGGAGCTCCTACGAGCAGTACTTC
>TRBJ2-2|NA|TRBD2|TRBV14
CASSQDNSGSRELFF
TGTGCCAGCAGCCAAGATAACAGCGGGAGTAGGGAGCTGTTTTTT
>TRBJ1-1|NA|NA|TRBV5-1
CASSPGQTSHTEAFF
TGCGCCAGCAGTCCCGGACAGACCTCACACACTGAAGCTTTCTTT
>TRBJ2-3|NA|NA|TRBV19
CASSWTVSDTQYF
TGTGCCAGTAGTTGGACAGTCTCAGATACGCAGTATTTT
>TRBJ1-1|NA|NA|TRBV7-9
CASSPRGSLNTEAFF
TGTGCCAGCAGCCCCCGGGGGAGCTTGAACACTGAAGCTTTCTTT
>TRBJ2-3|few|NA|TRBV29-1
CSDLRRDTDTQYF
TGCAGCGACCTTCGGCGGGACACAGATACGCAGTATTTT
>TRBJ2-2|NA|NA|TRBV19
CASSIDWQTGNTGELFF
TGTGCCAGTAGTATAGATTGGCAAACAGGGAACACCGGGGAGCTGTTTTTT
>TRBJ2-7|NA|NA|TRBV4-2
CASSQEAAASYEQYF
TGTGCCAGCAGCCAAGAGGCCGCGGCCTCCTACGAGCAGTACTTC
>TRBJ1-1|NA|NA|TRBV30
CAWSSRRNTEAFF
TGTGCCTGGAGTTCACGGAGGAACACTGAAGCTTTCTTT
>TRBJ1-2|few|TRBD1|TRBV5-4
CASSEGQGNGYTF
TGTGCCAGCAGCGAAGGACAGGGGAATGGCTACACCTTC
>TRBJ2-1|few|TRBD2|TRBV7-9
CASSFSGVFNEQFF
TGTGCCAGCAGCTTTAGCGGGGTTTTCAATGAGCAGTTCTTC
>TRBJ2-1|few|TRBD1|TRBV9
CASSVGTGSYNEQFF
TGTGCCAGCAGCGTAGGGACAGGTTCCTACAATGAGCAGTTCTTC
>TRBJ1-2|NA|NA|TRBV2
CASSEARGTYGYTF
TGTGCCAGCAGTGAAGCCCGTGGGACTTATGGCTACACCTTC
>TRBJ1-6|few|NA|TRBV20-1
CSARARDPLHF
TGCAGTGCTAGAGCCCGGGATCCCCTCCACTTT
>TRBJ1-1|NA|NA|TRBV4-3
CASSQDWNTEAFF
TGCGCCAGCAGCCAAGACTGGAACACTGAAGCTTTCTTT
>TRBJ1-5|NA|NA|TRBV15
CATSRKQGLDQPQHF
TGTGCCACCAGCAGAAAGCAGGGGCTCGACCAGCCCCAGCATTTT
>TRBJ2-5|NA|NA|TRBV6-5
CASSYGQRKTQYF
TGTGCCAGCAGTTACGGGCAACGAAAGACCCAGTACTTC
>TRBJ2-3|NA|NA|TRBV18
CASSHRTSFPDTQYF
TGTGCCAGCTCACACCGCACTAGTTTCCCAGATACGCAGTATTTT
>TRBJ2-3|few|NA|TRBV6-5
CASSYGGSTDTQYF
TGTGCCAGCAGTTACGGAGGGAGTACAGATACGCAGTATTTT
>TRBJ1-2|few|TRBD1|TRBV19
CASSPQGAHGYTF
TGTGCCAGTAGTCCCCAGGGGGCACATGGCTACACCTTC
>TRBJ1-3|NA|NA|TRBV29-1
CSVEQGAGGNTIYF
TGCAGCGTTGAGCAGGGAGCGGGAGGAAACACCATATATTTT